These T cell receptor beta chains were read from a single sample in a study of cytomegalovirus exposure and HLA in healthy donors. Data came from immunoSEQ multiplex PCR; TCRdb stores just in-frame clones and leaves some out. The data contain some 180,000 clones, 9.5% of them singletons. The sample consisted of PBMCs. The source of these receptors is a woman aged 25 to 39 in good health and CMV-seropositive. Each CDR3 is given with its conserved first and last residue. The D gene is left open where the match is weak. Expanded clones are given a class, and other clones once, few, many or no size at all.

j_call clone_size v_call d_call cdr3_nt cdr3_aa
TRBJ1-1 few TRBV4-2 NA TGTGCCAGCAGCCCACAGGGTTGGACTGAAGCTTTCTTT CASSPQGWTEAFF
TRBJ2-2 NA TRBV6-5 NA TGTGCCAGCGGGGGGGGGCTCAACACCGGGGAGCTGTTTTTT CASGGGLNTGELFF
TRBJ2-1 NA TRBV6-4 TRBD2 TGTGCCAGCAGTGACTCGGCGGCGGGAGGCCTTACAGGGCAGTTCTTC CASSDSAAGGLTGQFF
TRBJ1-2 NA TRBV5-1 NA TGCGCCAGCAGCTTTCACCCGGAGGACTATATAGGCTACACCTTC CASSFHPEDYIGYTF
TRBJ1-2 NA TRBV6-1 TRBD1 TGTGCCAGCACCTGGACAGGGACCAACTATGGCTACACCTTC CASTWTGTNYGYTF
TRBJ2-6 NA TRBV27 TRBD2 TGTGCCAGCAGTCCGGCCGGGGAGGGGCGTACTGGGGCCAACGTCCTGACTTTC CASSPAGEGRTGANVLTF
TRBJ1-5 NA TRBV5-1 TRBD1 TGCGCCAGCAGCCTCGGGACAGGGGGCGATCAGCCCCAGCATTTT CASSLGTGGDQPQHF
TRBJ1-1 few TRBV10-2 NA TGCGCCGTCCTCGTTACAGGGTCCACTGAAGCTTTCTTT CAVLVTGSTEAFF
TRBJ2-7 NA TRBV9 NA TGTGCCAGCAGCGTAAGCCTTAGCTCCTACGAGCAGTACTTC CASSVSLSSYEQYF
TRBJ1-4 few TRBV2 TRBD1 TGTGCCAGCAGTAGGGACAGGGGAGGTGAAAAACTGTTTTTT CASSRDRGGEKLFF
TRBJ2-1 NA TRBV29-1 TRBD2 TGCAGCGTTGATGAGTGGGAGGCTAGCGGGAATGAGCAGTTCTTC CSVDEWEASGNEQFF
TRBJ2-3 NA TRBV11-2 TRBD1 TGTGCCAGCAGCTTAGGGTCCGGGGGACAGGGAGGAGATACGCAGTATTTT CASSLGSGGQGGDTQYF
TRBJ2-2 few TRBV25-1 NA TGTGCCAGCAGTATATCCTCCGGGGAGCTGTTTTTT CASSISSGELFF
TRBJ2-3 few TRBV2 NA TGTGCCAGCAGTGAAGGGACTGGCTGGGATACGCAGTATTTT CASSEGTGWDTQYF
TRBJ1-1 few TRBV6-6 TRBD1 TGTGCCAGCAGGCCCGACAGGGGAAGAGGCACTGAAGCTTTCTTT CASRPDRGRGTEAFF
TRBJ2-7 few TRBV7-9 NA TGTGCCAGCAGTTCAGCGGGCGCCGCCTCCTACGAGCAGTACTTC CASSSAGAASYEQYF
TRBJ2-7 few TRBV5-1 NA TGCGCCAGCAGCTTGGTGGGACTAGGGGGCGGCGAGCAGTACTTC CASSLVGLGGGEQYF
TRBJ2-1 few TRBV7-2 NA TGTGCCAGCAGCTTAGCCCTATCCTACAATGAGCAGTTCTTC CASSLALSYNEQFF
TRBJ1-4 few TRBV7-9 NA TGTGCCAGCAGCCCCCGACAGGCGACGAGGCGATGGGGTGAAAAACTGTTTTTT CASSPRQATRRWGEKLFF
TRBJ1-4 few TRBV7-2 NA TGTGCCAGCAGCTCGGACTTTAATGAAAAACTGTTTTTT CASSSDFNEKLFF
TRBJ1-1 few TRBV21-1 NA TGTGCCAGCAGCCCCGCGAGCCCTGAAGCTTTCTTT CASSPASPEAFF
TRBJ2-3 NA TRBV7-9 TRBD2 TGTGCCAGCAGCTCCCGACTAGCGGGCTTCACAGATACGCAGTATTTT CASSSRLAGFTDTQYF
TRBJ2-4 few TRBV4-1 TRBD1 TGCGCCAGCAGCCAAGTACTATACCCGGGACAGGGATTGAGGGCCAAAAACATTCAGTACTTC CASSQVLYPGQGLRAKNIQYF
TRBJ1-1 few TRBV5-1 NA TGCGCCAGCAGCTTGCCGGGGAACACTGAAGCTTTCTTT CASSLPGNTEAFF
TRBJ2-3 NA TRBV7-9 TRBD2 TGTGCCAGCAGCACACCCCACCGGACTAGCGGTAATAGCACAGATACGCAGTATTTT CASSTPHRTSGNSTDTQYF
TRBJ1-3 NA TRBV7-6 NA TGTGCCAGCAGCTTAAGGGCCGGCGGGGGTACGTTCTCCGGAAACACCATGTATTTT CASSLRAGGGTFSGNTMYF
TRBJ2-2 NA TRBV7-6 TRBD2 TGTGCCAGCAGCTTACAGACTAGCGGAAACACCGGGGAGCTGTTTTTT CASSLQTSGNTGELFF
TRBJ2-5 many TRBV4-1 NA TGCGCCAGCAGCCAGTGGCAGCAAGAGACCCAGTACTTC CASSQWQQETQYF
TRBJ1-1 few TRBV2 NA TGTGCCAGCAGGAGGGGGGGGAACACTGAAGCTTTCTTT CASRRGGNTEAFF
TRBJ2-3 NA TRBV13 TRBD1 TGTGCCAGCAGCCCCTACAGGGGGCAAGTTGCAGATACGCAGTATTTT CASSPYRGQVADTQYF
TRBJ2-3 few TRBV29-1 NA TGCAGCGTTGAGGACAGTGGATCTAGCACAGATACGCAGTATTTT CSVEDSGSSTDTQYF
TRBJ2-7 few TRBV19 TRBD1 TGTGCCAGTAGTCTGGGACAGTCAACCTACGAGCAGTACTTC CASSLGQSTYEQYF
TRBJ1-2 NA TRBV7-2 NA TGTGCCAGCAGCTCCCCTCAGGAGGGGGGCTACACCTTC CASSSPQEGGYTF
TRBJ2-7 NA TRBV30 NA TGTGCCTGGAAGGAGAGGGCTACCTACGCGCAGTACTTC CAWKERATYAQYF
TRBJ1-1 NA TRBV2 TRBD1 TGTGCCAGCAGTTTCATGGCGACAAGGACAGGGACTGAAGCTTTCTTT CASSFMATRTGTEAFF
TRBJ1-1 few TRBV7-9 TRBD1 TGTGCCAGCAGGTACTGGACAGGGTTGACTGAAGCTTTCTTT CASRYWTGLTEAFF
TRBJ2-2 once TRBV7-3 TRBD2 TGTGCCAGCAGCGCGGGACGCGGGAGATCCCCGTACACCGGGGAGCTGTTTTTT CASSAGRGRSPYTGELFF
TRBJ1-2 NA TRBV20-1 NA TGCAGTGCTGTCGGGGTGAAGGGCTACACCTTC CSAVGVKGYTF
TRBJ2-5 NA TRBV2 NA TGTGCCAGCAGGGCCTCGGAGACCCAGTACTTC CASRASETQYF
TRBJ2-7 few TRBV7-6 NA TGTGCCAGCAGCTTAAGTCGACAGCCCAGCTCCTACGAGCAGTACTTC CASSLSRQPSSYEQYF
TRBJ2-3 few TRBV30 NA TGTGCCTGGAGTGTTGCGGGACGGAGAACAGCTAGCACAGATACGCAGTATTTT CAWSVAGRRTASTDTQYF
TRBJ2-1 NA TRBV7-9 NA TGTGCCAGCAGCCCGCGCCAGCGGATTATCTACAATGAGCAGTTCTTC CASSPRQRIIYNEQFF
TRBJ2-7 few TRBV6-5 TRBD1 TGTGCCAGCAGGCCCCTGGGACAGCTCTACGAGCAGTACTTC CASRPLGQLYEQYF
TRBJ2-5 few TRBV2 NA TGTGCCATCCGACAGAGAATAGCAGGTTCCCAAGAGACCCAGTACTTC CAIRQRIAGSQETQYF
TRBJ2-3 NA TRBV4-2 NA TGTGCCAGCAGCCAAGATCGGTTTTCAGATACGCAGTATTTT CASSQDRFSDTQYF
TRBJ1-2 few TRBV7-9 NA TGTGCCAGCAGCTTAGTGGAAGGGCGGGATGCTGGCTACACCTTC CASSLVEGRDAGYTF
TRBJ1-5 NA TRBV2 NA TGTGCCAGCAGTGGACCCGGACAGTTAGATCAGCCCCAGCATTTT CASSGPGQLDQPQHF
TRBJ2-1 few TRBV4-1 TRBD2 TGCGCCAGCAGCCATGGACTAGCGCGACCCGACAATGAGCAGTTCTTC CASSHGLARPDNEQFF
TRBJ2-7 few TRBV6-1 TRBD1 TGTGCCGGGGGGACAGGGGTGTCCGCCTACGAGCAGTACTTC CAGGTGVSAYEQYF
TRBJ1-1 few TRBV15 NA TGTGCCACCAGCAGAGATATCCGCACTATGAACACTGAAGCTTTCTTT CATSRDIRTMNTEAFF
TRBJ2-4 NA TRBV15 TRBD1 TGTGCCACCAGCAGGGCCCCAAGGACAGGAAAAAACATTCAGTACTTC CATSRAPRTGKNIQYF
TRBJ2-7 few TRBV6-1 NA TGTGCCAGCAGTGACAGGGGCTACGAGCAGTACTTC CASSDRGYEQYF